This T cell receptor beta chain was obtained from a study of Ad26.COV2.S vaccination and SARS-CoV-2 variants. Points from the study as a whole: People who got the vaccine or the placebo had similar non-spike TCR breadth.

The treatment is: 19 received Ad26.COV2.S at low or high dose, single or two shots; 5 received placebo; per-sample allocation not given. Collection of the samples took place on day 63 after the first injection of vaccine or placebo. The table came from immunoSEQ multiplex PCR; TCRdb's copy has only in-frame clones and leaves some out. In the table there are roughly 320,000 clones, about 86% of which are singletons. Turning to this clone: Its specificity is unknown.

V was shortened by 6 bases and J by 1 base, with 13 bases between the two germline ends. The germline CDR1 and CDR2 sequences are MNHEY and SVGAGI. The CDR3 is 14 amino acids. The sequence was obtained from a person between 18 and 65 years old who received the Ad26.COV2.S COVID-19 vaccine or a placebo. The chain recombines TRBV6-5 with TRBJ2-7; maybe TRBD1 (5 bases). The material was peripheral blood, obtained in a trial of Ad26.COV2.S vaccine versus placebo. CDR3 protein: CASSPGQRSYEQYF. The DNA of the CDR3 is TGTGCCAGCAGCCCCGGACAACGGTCCTACGAGCAGTACTTC.